The 17 T cell receptor beta chains reported below all come from one sample, sequenced in a study of blood T cell repertoires in COVID-19 (dated by TCRdb to the early 2020s). To prepare the library, the immunoSEQ multiplex PCR assay was applied. TCRdb holds this immuneACCESS table with in-frame rearrangements only. Some clones are missing; in checked studies, unresolved V genes explain under half, and the rest has no known cause. Recorded for this sample are roughly 72,000 clones; 88% of them occurred a single time. The top ten hold nearly 45% of the sample. The sequencing sample was made of peripheral blood. These receptors were collected from a human donor in a cohort sampled during active COVID-19.

The chain carries TRBV9 and TRBJ2-3; D is ambiguous. This CDR3 has 14 amino acids. The V end lost 4 bases, the J end lost 1 base, and 10 bases lay between the germline ends. Germline V gene data show CDR1 as SGDLS and CDR2 as YYNGEE. The CDR3 protein is CASSPYSGTDTQYF. The CDR3 nucleotides read TGTGCCAGCAGCCCTTACTCCGGCACAGATACGCAGTATTTT. Using reference TRBV9 and TRBJ2-3 for the parts outside the CDR3, the full variable domain is DSGVTQTPKHLITATGQRVTLRCSPRSGDLSVYWYQQSLDQGLQFLIQYYNGEERAKGNILERFSAQQFPDLHSELNLSSLELGDSALYFCASSPYSGTDTQYFGPGTRLTVL.

The chain carries TRBV19 and TRBJ2-1; 14 positions agree with TRBD2. Trimming cost V 6 bases and J 4 bases; bases outside gene matches: 17. The germline V gene encodes CDR1 LNHDA and CDR2 SQIVND (reference sequence). The CDR3 is 20 amino acids. The DNA for the CDR3 is TGTGCCAGTAGCGCAAAAGGGACTAGCGGGAGTTTGGGATTATACAATGAGCAGTTCTTC. Translation gives CASSAKGTSGSLGLYNEQFF.

The genes are TRBV5-1 and TRBJ1-4; no definite D call. V dropped 2 bases and J dropped 2 bases, with 7 bases sitting between them. CDR1 is SGHRS and CDR2 is YFSETQ in the germline V gene. The CDR3 loop spans 14 amino acids. The CDR3 is CASSFGGTNEKLFF. In nucleotides, the CDR3 is TGCGCCAGCAGCTTCGGAGGGACTAATGAAAAACTGTTTTTT.

This clone has a single count. The chain combines TRBV18 with TRBJ1-2; 10 bases match TRBD1. CDR3 length: 16 amino acids. Germline CDR1 and CDR2: KGHSH and LQKENI. With V trimmed by 6 bases and J by 7 bases, 14 bases remained unmatched. The CDR3 sequence: CASSREEMRDRGGYTF. The CDR3 DNA follows: TGTGCCAGCTCCCGGGAGGAGATGCGGGACAGGGGTGGCTACACCTTC.

This rearrangement joins TRBV19 to TRBJ2-2; the match to TRBD1 covers 11 bases. CDR1 and CDR2 (germline): LNHDA, SQIVND (reference sequence). The length of the CDR3 is 17 residues. V dropped 0 bases and J dropped 5; count of bases not matched to a gene: 5. The CDR3 DNA follows: TGTGCCAGTAGTATAGATCCGCGGGACAGGGGGACCGGGGAGCTGTTTTTT. It specifies CASSIDPRDRGTGELFF.

The rearrangement joins TRBV18 to TRBJ2-3, with D tentatively TRBD1 (6 bases). Trimming shortened V by 3 bases and J by 3 bases, and 7 bases separated the two germline ends. CDR3 size: 13 residues. CDR1 is KGHSH, CDR2 LQKENI, per germline. The CDR3 DNA is TGTGCCAGCTCACCGACAGGTACAGATACGCAGTATTTT. Its protein product is CASSPTGTDTQYF.

The chain carries TRBV11-2 and TRBJ2-3, with TRBD2 matching 7 bases. The length of the CDR3 is 15 residues. In germline, CDR1 is SGHAT, CDR2 FQNNGV. The trim removed 5 bases at V and 2 bases at J, leaving 7 bases unmatched. CDR3 bases: TGTGCCAGCAGCGTGCGAGGGACTACCACAGATACGCAGTATTTT. Protein: CASSVRGTTTDTQYF.

The DNA of the CDR3 is TGTGCCAGCTCGCCGGGAGACACTAACTATGGCTACACCTTC. The encoded protein is CASSPGDTNYGYTF. The chain joins TRBV18 to TRBJ1-2; D is uncertain. The V and J ends lost 6 bases and 0 bases respectively, with 11 bases between them. From germline, CDR1 is KGHSH and CDR2 LQKENI. This CDR3 spans 14 amino acids.

The V gene is TRBV11-3, the J gene TRBJ2-3, with D perhaps matching TRBD2 (5 bases). Deletions cut 1 base from V and 3 bases from J, with 8 bases between. Looked up from germline, CDR1 is SGHNT and CDR2 is YENEEA. This CDR3 is 14 amino acids long. Here the CDR3 reads CASSLVRGTDTQYF. DNA of the CDR3: TGTGCCAGCAGCTTAGTCCGGGGAACAGATACGCAGTATTTT.

The chain joins TRBV18 to TRBJ1-1; no clear D gene. The CDR3 consists of 14 residues. In germline, CDR1 is KGHSH, CDR2 LQKENI. V lost 4 bases to trimming and J lost 4 bases, with 13 bases between them. Written as DNA, the CDR3 is TGTGCCAGCTCACTACTCGCGGATTTCACTGAAGCTTTCTTT. Protein sequence: CASSLLADFTEAFF.

This clone appeared a single time. The chain employs TRBV3-1 (or the pseudogene TRBV3-2) and TRBJ2-3; D may be TRBD1 (6 bases). Germline values: CDR1 LGHDT, CDR2 YNNKEL (reference sequence). The V end lost 4 bases, the J end lost 4 bases, and 18 bases lay between the germline ends. The CDR3 has 16 residues. This CDR3 is CASSLFRDTPADTQYF. Here the CDR3 DNA reads TGTGCCAGCAGCCTCTTCCGGGACACTCCCGCAGATACGCAGTATTTT.

The rearrangement joins TRBV5-1 to TRBJ2-5; 8 bases fit TRBD2. This CDR3 has 14 amino acids. With 5 bases clipped from V and 1 base from J, the junction kept 4 bases outside the gene matches. Germline CDR1 and CDR2: SGHRS and YFSETQ. The CDR3 DNA follows: TGCGCCAGCAGATCCGGGACTAGCCAAGAGACCCAGTACTTC. This sequence encodes CASRSGTSQETQYF.

The chain combines TRBV9 with TRBJ2-3; the D gene is possibly TRBD1 (5 bases). This CDR3 comprises 15 residues. Trimming removed 0 bases from V and 2 bases from J, with 10 bases in between. The germline V gene has CDR1 SGDLS and CDR2 YYNGEE. The CDR3 here is CASSVAWGATDTQYF. The CDR3 coding sequence is TGTGCCAGCAGCGTAGCATGGGGCGCCACAGATACGCAGTATTTT.

The genes are TRBV27 and TRBJ2-5; possible D gene TRBD1, 5 bases. CDR3 length: 16 residues. The germline gives CDR1 MNHEY, CDR2 SMNVEV (reference sequence). The V gene lost 2 bases and the J gene lost 4 bases, with 17 bases spanning the gap. The CDR3 is CASSLESPGRGETQYF. CDR3 sequence (DNA): TGTGCCAGCAGTTTAGAGAGCCCAGGGCGAGGAGAGACCCAGTACTTC.

The chain combines TRBV28 with TRBJ1-4; maybe TRBD1 (5 bases). The V gene lost 4 bases and the J gene lost 10 bases, with 10 bases spanning the gap. This CDR3 has 12 residues. CDR1 is MDHEN and CDR2 is SYDVKM in the germline V gene. The CDR3 bases are TGTGCCAGCAGTTCGGACATGAGAAAACTGTTTTTT. It translates to CASSSDMRKLFF.

The rearrangement links TRBV6-4 to TRBJ1-1; D not resolved. V lost 8 bases, J lost 0 bases, and 10 bases lay in between. CDR1 is MRHNA and CDR2 is SNTAGT in the germline V gene. The CDR3 extends over 13 amino acids. For the CDR3, the DNA is TGTGCCAGCTCCCCGCAGGTGAACACTGAAGCTTTCTTT. It encodes CASSPQVNTEAFF.

V usage is TRBV11-2 and J usage is TRBJ1-3; 7 bases agree with TRBD1. Germline loops: CDR1 SGHAT, CDR2 FQNNGV. The CDR3 runs to 15 residues. V lost 3 bases to trimming and J lost 4 bases; unmatched junction nucleotides: 6. DNA for the CDR3: TGTGCCAGCAGCTTGGTCAGGGGGGTAGGAAACACCATATATTTT. It translates to CASSLVRGVGNTIYF. Looking up the rest from reference TRBV11-2 and TRBJ1-3 gives the full variable domain: EAGVAQSPRYKIIEKRQSVAFWCNPISGHATLYWYQQILGQGPKLLIQFQNNGVVDDSQLPKDRFSAERLKGVDSTLKIQPAKLEDSAVYLCASSLVRGVGNTIYFGEGSWLTVV.